This entry concerns a single T cell receptor beta chain. The data were obtained in a study of blood T cell repertoires in COVID-19. Overall study context: Specimens from acute and convalescent COVID-19 originated in the United States, Italy and Spain. PBMCs, B-cell-depleted T cells, or T cells provided the cDNA or gDNA that made up the material.

V lost 5 bases, J lost 5 bases, and 12 bases stayed unmatched. This CDR3 has 16 residues. Germline assignment: CDR1 LNHNV and CDR2 YYDKDF (reference sequence). Authors' processing steps: Reference gene primer amplification in the assay estimated nucleated cell counts. Produced via immunoSEQ multiplex PCR; TCRdb's table is partial and in-frame only. Clone size and the V and J calls come from that table; the DNA yielded D and trimming. The data show about 240,000 clones, 86% seen once. The sequenced sample consisted of peripheral blood. The chain uses TRBV15 and TRBJ1-1, with 9 bases fitting TRBD1. The clonotype was recovered from a man older than 75 with acute or convalescent COVID-19. The CDR3 spells CATSSRGETGGTEAFF. The CDR3 DNA reads TGTGCCACCAGCTCAAGGGGAGAGACAGGGGGGACTGAAGCTTTCTTT. Together with reference TRBV15 and TRBJ1-1, the CDR3 gives the full variable domain: DAMVIQNPRYQVTQFGKPVTLSCSQTLNHNVMYWYQQKSSQAPKLLFHYYDKDFNNEADTPDNFQSRRPNTSFCFLDIRSPGLGDTAMYLCATSSRGETGGTEAFFGQGTRLTVV.